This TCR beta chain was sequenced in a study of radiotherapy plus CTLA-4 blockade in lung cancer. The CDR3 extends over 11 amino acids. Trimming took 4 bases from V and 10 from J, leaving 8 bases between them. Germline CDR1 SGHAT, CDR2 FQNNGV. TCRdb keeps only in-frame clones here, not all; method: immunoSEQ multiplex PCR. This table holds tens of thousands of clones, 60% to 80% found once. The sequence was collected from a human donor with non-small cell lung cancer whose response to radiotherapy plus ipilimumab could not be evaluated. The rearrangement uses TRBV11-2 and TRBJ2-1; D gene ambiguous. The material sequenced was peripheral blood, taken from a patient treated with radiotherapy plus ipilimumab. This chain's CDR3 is CASSSSSEQFF. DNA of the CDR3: TGTGCCAGCAGCTCGAGCTCGGAGCAGTTCTTC. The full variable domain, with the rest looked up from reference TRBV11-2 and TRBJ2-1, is EAGVAQSPRYKIIEKRQSVAFWCNPISGHATLYWYQQILGQGPKLLIQFQNNGVVDDSQLPKDRFSAERLKGVDSTLKIQPAKLEDSAVYLCASSSSSEQFFGPGTRLTVL.